The 8 T cell receptor beta chains below all came from one sample that was sequenced in a study of blood T cell repertoires in COVID-19. Sequencing used immunoSEQ multiplex PCR; TCRdb keeps in-frame clones, though not all of them. The sample comprises about 280,000 clones, 65% to 90% of which are singletons, and 4.5% to 6% rests with the top ten. Sequenced sample: peripheral blood. All receptors derive from a man in his forties or fifties with active or convalescent COVID-19.

This chain links TRBV25-1 with TRBJ2-3; 9 nucleotides align to TRBD1. The CDR3 is 15 amino acids. Germline CDR1 reads MGHDK; CDR2 reads SYGVNS. The V segment lost 5 bases and the J segment 1 base; nucleotides outside the gene matches: 4. CDR3 coding DNA: TGTGCCAGCAGTACCCGGGACAGGGGCACAGATACGCAGTATTTT. Its translation: CASSTRDRGTDTQYF. Filled out from reference TRBV25-1 and TRBJ2-3, the complete variable domain reads EADIYQTPRYLVIGTGKKITLECSQTMGHDKMYWYQQDPGMELHLIHYSYGVNSTEKGDLSSESTVSRIRTEHFPLTLESARPSHTSQYLCASSTRDRGTDTQYFGPGTRLTVL.

The rearrangement links TRBV11-2 to TRBJ2-1; tentative D call: TRBD1 (6 bases). Trimming took off 7 bases at V and 4 bases at J, with 14 bases between the two ends. The CDR3 has 14 residues. CDR1 is SGHAT and CDR2 is FQNNGV in the germline V gene. The chain's CDR3 is CASTYRALYNEQFF. The DNA of the CDR3 is TGTGCCAGCACATACAGGGCACTTTACAATGAGCAGTTCTTC.

The rearrangement joins TRBV30 to TRBJ2-5; D perhaps matches TRBD1 (6 bases). V shed 5 bases and J shed 13 bases, with 14 bases lying between them. The length of the CDR3 is 10 residues. Germline CDR1 is GTSNPN and CDR2 is SVGIG (reference sequence). The CDR3 nucleotides are TGTGCCTGGGGGGACACATTAAGGTACTTC. Amino acids: CAWGDTLRYF.

The genes are TRBV2 and TRBJ2-7, with 7 bases matching TRBD2. The CDR3 is 15 residues long. The germline V gene has CDR1 SNHLY and CDR2 FYNNEI. The trim removed 5 bases at V and 0 bases at J, leaving 7 bases unmatched. CDR3 region: CASSTGRGSSYEQYF. DNA for the CDR3: TGTGCCAGCAGTACCGGGCGGGGGAGCTCCTACGAGCAGTACTTC.

This clone is a singleton in its sample. The chain has TRBV28 and TRBJ1-5, with 8 bases identical to TRBD1. V was clipped by 6 bases and J by 6 bases; unmatched bases: 4. This CDR3 is 13 amino acids long. Per the germline V gene, CDR1 is MDHEN and CDR2 is SYDVKM. The CDR3 here is CASRRQGFQPQHF. DNA for the CDR3: TGTGCCAGCAGGCGACAGGGGTTTCAGCCCCAGCATTTT.

V gene TRBV6-5 combines with J gene TRBJ1-3, with D maybe TRBD1 (6 bases). Germline lookup yields CDR1 MNHEY and CDR2 SVGAGI. The CDR3 extends over 16 amino acids. The V gene lost 4 bases and the J gene lost 0 bases, with 13 bases spanning the gap. CDR3 sequence (DNA): TGTGCCAGCAGTTTGACAGGAGACTACTCTGGAAACACCATATATTTT. Amino acid sequence: CASSLTGDYSGNTIYF.

The rearrangement links TRBV10-1 to TRBJ2-3; 7 bases fit TRBD1. Unmatched junction bases numbered 6, after V lost 6 bases and J lost 0 bases. The CDR3 extends over 15 amino acids. CDR1 WNHNN and CDR2 SYGVQD come from the germline V gene (reference sequence). The CDR3 nucleotides read TGCGCCAGCAGCGAGGACAGGTCTAGCACAGATACGCAGTATTTT. It codes for CASSEDRSSTDTQYF.

The rearrangement links TRBV6-1 to TRBJ2-1, with 8 nucleotides matching TRBD2. CDR1 and CDR2 from the germline V gene are MNHNS and SASEGT. The length of the CDR3 is 16 residues. V lost 1 base and J lost 8; bases outside the gene matches: 10. CDR3: CASSEGAGGLLDEQFF. CDR3 in DNA: TGTGCCAGCAGTGAAGGGGCGGGAGGATTATTAGATGAGCAGTTCTTC.